The 17 T cell receptor beta chains given below trace back to one sample, sequenced in a study of blood T cell repertoires in COVID-19. Assay: immunoSEQ multiplex PCR; the TCRdb copy retains only in-frame clones and omits some. The sample contains approximately 200,000 clones, around 83% of which appear only once. The sample taken for sequencing was peripheral blood. The receptors come from a woman in her twenties or thirties with active or convalescent COVID-19.

The gene calls are TRBV24-1 and TRBJ1-2, with D perhaps matching TRBD1 (5 bases). Germline-derived CDR1 and CDR2 are KGHDR and SFDVKD. V was pared by 7 bases and J by 8 bases, with 16 bases between. The CDR3 sequence is 13 residues long. The CDR3 loop reads CATREGDIRGYTF. The CDR3 DNA reads TGTGCCACCAGAGAAGGGGATATTCGCGGCTACACCTTC.

This chain links TRBV9 with TRBJ1-2, with a tentative D call TRBD1 (5 bases). CDR1 and CDR2 from the germline V gene are SGDLS and YYNGEE. The CDR3 is 14 amino acids. V lost 3 bases to trimming and J lost 8 bases, with 17 bases between them. Here the CDR3 DNA reads TGTGCCAGCAGCGCGCAACCCAGGGTTGGGGGCTACACCTTC. Encoded protein: CASSAQPRVGGYTF.

This chain joins TRBV2 and TRBJ2-7; TRBD1 agrees at 9 bases. Germline CDR1 is SNHLY and CDR2 is FYNNEI. Unmatched junction bases numbered 8, after V lost 6 bases and J lost 2 bases. CDR3 length equals 15 residues. In nucleotides, the CDR3 is TGTGCCAGCAGGAAAAGGACAGGGGTGCCCTACGAGCAGTACTTC. It translates to CASRKRTGVPYEQYF.

This chain connects TRBV3-1 (or the pseudogene TRBV3-2) to TRBJ2-5, with D possibly being TRBD2 (5 bases). Between the trimmed V and J ends, which lost 7 bases and 4 bases, there was a span of 10 bases. Germline CDR1 and CDR2: LGHDT and YNNKEL (reference sequence). The CDR3 extends over 12 amino acids. The CDR3 region has the DNA TGTGCCAGCAAGGGAGAGGGAGAGACCCAGTACTTC. It specifies CASKGEGETQYF.

The chain couples TRBV24-1 to TRBJ1-2; D not certain. The CDR3 loop spans 14 amino acids. Germline V gene lookup returns CDR1 KGHDR and CDR2 SFDVKD. V was pared by 4 bases and J by 1 base, with 9 bases between. CDR3 sequence reads: CATSDGGFNYGYTF. For the CDR3, the DNA is TGTGCCACCAGTGACGGAGGGTTTAACTATGGCTACACCTTC.

The chain recombines TRBV4-2 with TRBJ2-5; 12 positions match TRBD2. The CDR3 length is 15 residues. J gave up 4 bases and V 5 bases, and 5 bases lay outside the gene matches. Germline V gives CDR1 LGHNA, CDR2 YNFKEQ. CDR3 amino acids: CASSETSGGLETQYF. The CDR3 DNA sequence: TGTGCCAGCAGCGAAACTAGCGGGGGGCTAGAGACCCAGTACTTC.

The V and J genes are TRBV3-1 (or the pseudogene TRBV3-2) and TRBJ1-1, with 9 bases aligning to TRBD1. The trim removed 8 bases at V and 4 bases at J, leaving 2 bases unmatched. Germline V gene sequence: CDR1 LGHDT, CDR2 YNNKEL (reference sequence). The CDR3 totals 12 residues. CDR3 in DNA: TGTGCCAGCGGGACAGGGCCCACTGAAGCTTTCTTT. Translation gives CASGTGPTEAFF.

DNA of the CDR3: TGCGCCAGCAGCCAAGGTTGGCGACTAGCGGGGGAGGCAGATACGCAGTATTTT. It specifies CASSQGWRLAGEADTQYF. This chain joins TRBV4-1 and TRBJ2-3; 12 bases agree with TRBD2. Per germline, CDR1 MGHRA and CDR2 YSYEKL. Germline trimming cut 1 base from V and 4 bases from J; bases unmatched to any gene: 9. CDR3 length: 18 amino acids.

Only a few counts were recorded for this clone. This chain connects TRBV14 to TRBJ2-7; D gene ambiguous. The CDR3 covers 14 residues. Trimming removed 5 bases at V and 0 bases at J, with 11 bases between. The germline gives CDR1 SGHDN, CDR2 FVKESK. The CDR3 DNA reads TGTGCCAGCAGCAAAGCCACACCCTCCTACGAGCAGTACTTC. This gives the protein CASSKATPSYEQYF.

Details on this clone: This CDR3 is also generated by other DNA sequences in the sample. The gene calls are TRBV6-5 and TRBJ1-1; 7 bases fit TRBD1. Unmatched junction bases numbered 3, after V lost 6 bases and J lost 2 bases. Germline CDR1 and CDR2: MNHEY and SVGAGI. This CDR3 comprises 13 residues. CDR3 sequence reads: CASRRTGNTEAFF. In DNA, the CDR3 is TGTGCCAGCAGACGGACAGGAAACACTGAAGCTTTCTTT.

The chain links TRBV7-8 to TRBJ1-1, with 7 nucleotides matching TRBD1. From germline, CDR1 is SGHVS and CDR2 FQNEAQ. CDR3 size: 16 residues. Germline trimming cut 1 base from V and 7 bases from J; bases unmatched to any gene: 12. CDR3 loop: CASSLGAYRDSNEAFF. The CDR3 DNA is TGTGCCAGCAGCTTAGGGGCCTACCGGGACAGCAATGAAGCTTTCTTT.

Written as DNA, the CDR3 is TGTGCCAGCAGCCAGGGACTTAACACCGGGGAGCTGTTTTTT. Its protein is CASSQGLNTGELFF. The chain is built from TRBV28 and TRBJ2-2, with a tentative D call TRBD2 (6 bases). V lost 6 bases, J lost 2 bases, and 10 bases lay in between. Germline values: CDR1 MDHEN, CDR2 SYDVKM. The CDR3 sequence is 14 residues long.

The chain couples TRBV6-6 to TRBJ1-1; 7 bases fit TRBD1. The CDR3 is 13 residues long. CDR1 and CDR2 from the germline V gene are MNHNY and SVGAGI (reference sequence). V dropped 5 bases and J dropped 10; count of bases not matched to a gene: 10. This CDR3 reads CASSTGQSERAFF. As DNA, the CDR3 is TGTGCCAGCAGTACGGGACAGTCAGAACGAGCTTTCTTT.

For the CDR3, the DNA is TGTGCCAGCAGTTACCACAAGAACACTGAAGCTTTCTTT. It encodes CASSYHKNTEAFF. V is TRBV6-5 and J is TRBJ1-1; no reliable D call. There are 13 residues in the CDR3. V lost 2 bases and J 1 base, leaving 5 bases between the germline ends. Germline V lookup: CDR1 MNHEY, CDR2 SVGAGI.

The CDR3 nucleotides are TGTGCCAGCAGTTCTCCCCCTCGGGTCAGGGTAAAACTGTTTTTT. Its translation: CASSSPPRVRVKLFF. The rearrangement links TRBV28 to TRBJ1-4, with D perhaps matching TRBD1 (5 bases). Germline V gene lookup returns CDR1 MDHEN and CDR2 SYDVKM. Trimming stripped 4 bases from V and 10 bases from J, with 19 bases between. The CDR3 covers 15 residues.

In its sample, this clone was seen once. This chain connects TRBV5-6 to TRBJ2-7; 10 nucleotides agree with TRBD1. This CDR3 has 15 amino acids. Trimming at V came to 2 bases and at J to 5 bases, leaving 7 bases not matched to a gene. The germline CDR1 and CDR2 sequences are SGHDT and YYEEEE. The DNA of the CDR3 is TGTGCCAGCAGCTTATTCCGGGACAGGGGACACGAGCAGTACTTC. Amino acid sequence: CASSLFRDRGHEQYF.

This clone showed up just a few times. The V and J genes are TRBV10-3 and TRBJ2-1, with 10 bases that match TRBD2. CDR1 is ENHRY and CDR2 is SYGVKD in the germline V gene. CDR3 size: 16 residues. V was pared by 3 bases and J by 2 bases, with 4 bases of the junction left unmatched. CDR3 region: CAISETSGVTYNEQFF. CDR3 in DNA: TGTGCCATCAGTGAAACTAGCGGGGTTACCTACAATGAGCAGTTCTTC.